This T cell receptor (beta chain) is from a study of blood T cell repertoires in COVID-19. Looking at the study overall: Some COVID-19 samples were acute and others convalescent; all came from the United States, Italy and Spain. The cDNA or gDNA used as material had been derived from T cells, B-cell-depleted T cells, or PBMCs.

Original processing methods: Using reference gene primer amplification, nucleated cell counts were estimated. Clones were sequenced by immunoSEQ multiplex PCR, and TCRdb holds only the in-frame ones, with some missing. Clone size and V and J calls were adopted from that table, with D and trimming inferred from the DNA. The data show approximately 190,000 clones, 75% to 90% seen once. The V and J ends lost 6 bases and 1 base, in that order; junction bases with no gene match: 2. The CDR3 runs 13 residues. Per the germline V gene, CDR1 is MNHNY and CDR2 is SVGAGI (reference sequence). The chain carries TRBV6-6 and TRBJ2-7; TRBD1 aligns across 8 bases. Sequencing was done on a sample of peripheral blood. The origin of this receptor is a woman between 40 and 50 years old with acute or convalescent COVID-19. Here the CDR3 reads CASRRTGSYEQYF. DNA for the CDR3: TGTGCCAGCAGAAGGACAGGGTCCTACGAGCAGTACTTC.